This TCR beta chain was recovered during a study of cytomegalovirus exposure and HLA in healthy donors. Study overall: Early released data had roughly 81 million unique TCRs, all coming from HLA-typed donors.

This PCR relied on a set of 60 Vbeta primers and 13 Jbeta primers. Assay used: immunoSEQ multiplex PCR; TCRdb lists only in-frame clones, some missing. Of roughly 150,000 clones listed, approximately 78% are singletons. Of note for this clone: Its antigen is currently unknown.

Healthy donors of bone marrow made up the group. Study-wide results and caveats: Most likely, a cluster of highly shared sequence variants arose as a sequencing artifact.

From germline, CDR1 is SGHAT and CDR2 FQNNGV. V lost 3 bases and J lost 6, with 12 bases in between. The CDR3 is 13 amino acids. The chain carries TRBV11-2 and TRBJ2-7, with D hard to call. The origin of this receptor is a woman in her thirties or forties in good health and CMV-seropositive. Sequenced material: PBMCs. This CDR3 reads CASSFSSILEQYF. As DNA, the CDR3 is TGTGCCAGCAGCTTCTCTAGTATACTCGAGCAGTACTTC.